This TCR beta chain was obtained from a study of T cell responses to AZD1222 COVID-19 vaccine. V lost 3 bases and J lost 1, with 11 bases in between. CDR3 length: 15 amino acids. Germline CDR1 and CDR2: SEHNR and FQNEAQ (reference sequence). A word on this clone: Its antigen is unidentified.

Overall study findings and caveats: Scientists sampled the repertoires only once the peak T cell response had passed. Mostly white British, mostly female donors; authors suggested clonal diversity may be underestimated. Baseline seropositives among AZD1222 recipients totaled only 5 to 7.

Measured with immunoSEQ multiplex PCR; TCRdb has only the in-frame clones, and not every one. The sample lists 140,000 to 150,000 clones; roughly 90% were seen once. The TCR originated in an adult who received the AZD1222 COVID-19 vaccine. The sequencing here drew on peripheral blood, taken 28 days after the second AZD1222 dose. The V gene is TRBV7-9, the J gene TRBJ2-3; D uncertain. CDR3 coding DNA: TGTGCCAGCAGCTTTGTGAAAATCGGCACAGATACGCAGTATTTT. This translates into CASSFVKIGTDTQYF.